The source of this T cell receptor (beta chain) is a study of blood T cell repertoires in COVID-19. Study-level background: The United States, Italy and Spain supplied acute and convalescent COVID-19 samples. In each case, the material was cDNA or gDNA derived from T cells, B-cell-depleted T cells, or PBMCs.

In germline, CDR1 is LNHNV, CDR2 YYDKDF (reference sequence). Trimming cost V 2 bases and J 0 bases; bases outside gene matches: 2. The CDR3 totals 15 residues. The protocol was immunoSEQ multiplex PCR, while the TCRdb copy is restricted to in-frame clones and leaves out a portion. The table shows a few hundred thousand clones, with about 89% occurring only once. Assignments of participants to cohorts depended upon their own reported clinical history. Material: PBMCs or T cells enriched from blood (not recorded which). The receptor was isolated from a woman aged 25 to 39 who had recovered from COVID-19. The chain couples TRBV15 to TRBJ2-7; 9 positions match TRBD1. The CDR3 DNA sequence: TGTGCCACCAGCAGACAACAGGGGGCCTCCTACGAGCAGTACTTC. Translated: CATSRQQGASYEQYF.